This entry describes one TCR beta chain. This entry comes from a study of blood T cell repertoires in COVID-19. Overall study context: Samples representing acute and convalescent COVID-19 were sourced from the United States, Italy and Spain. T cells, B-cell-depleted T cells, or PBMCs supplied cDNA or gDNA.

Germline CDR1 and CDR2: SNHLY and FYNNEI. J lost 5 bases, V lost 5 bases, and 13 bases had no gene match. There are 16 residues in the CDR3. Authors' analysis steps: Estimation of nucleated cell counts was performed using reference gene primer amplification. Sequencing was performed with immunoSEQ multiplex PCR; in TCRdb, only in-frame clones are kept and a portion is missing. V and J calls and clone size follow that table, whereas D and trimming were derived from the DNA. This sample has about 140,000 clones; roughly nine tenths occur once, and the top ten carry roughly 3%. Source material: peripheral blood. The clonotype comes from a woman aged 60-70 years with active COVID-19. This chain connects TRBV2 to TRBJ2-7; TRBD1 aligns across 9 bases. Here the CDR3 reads CASSSNPGQGYHEQYF. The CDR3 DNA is TGTGCCAGCAGTTCAAATCCGGGACAGGGTTATCACGAGCAGTACTTC.